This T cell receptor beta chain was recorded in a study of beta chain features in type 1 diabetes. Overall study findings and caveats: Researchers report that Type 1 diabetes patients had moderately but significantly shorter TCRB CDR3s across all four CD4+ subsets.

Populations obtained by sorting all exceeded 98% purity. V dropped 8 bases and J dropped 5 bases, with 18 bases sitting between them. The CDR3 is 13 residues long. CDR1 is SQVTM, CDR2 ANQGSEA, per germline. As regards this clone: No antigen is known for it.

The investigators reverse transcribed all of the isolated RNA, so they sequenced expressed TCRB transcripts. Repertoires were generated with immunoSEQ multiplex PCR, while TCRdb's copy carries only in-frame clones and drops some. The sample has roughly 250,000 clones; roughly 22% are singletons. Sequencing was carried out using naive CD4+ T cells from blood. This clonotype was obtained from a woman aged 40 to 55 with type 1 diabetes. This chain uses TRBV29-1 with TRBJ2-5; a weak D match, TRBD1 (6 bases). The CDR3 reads CSIILQGMETQYF. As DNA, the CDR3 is TGCAGCATCATCCTACAGGGTATGGAGACCCAGTACTTC. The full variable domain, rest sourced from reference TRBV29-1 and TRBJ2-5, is SAVISQKPSRDICQRGTSLTIQCQVDSQVTMMFWYRQQPGQSLTLIATANQGSEATYESGFVIDKFPISRPNLTFSTLTVSNMSPEDSSIYLCSIILQGMETQYFGPGTRLLVL.